This T cell receptor (beta chain) was profiled in a study of blood T cells in healthy people across ages. Combining a sample-barcoded 5' primer with a J-beta primer mix, a second PCR ran for 7 to 11 cycles. TCRdb called the 5' RACE reads again in MiXCR, with one record for every CDR3 protein. The sample holds some 690,000 distinct CDR3 sequences, about 20% seen once. Germline V gene lookup returns CDR1 SGHTA and CDR2 FQGTGA. The CDR3 sequence is 16 residues long. Trimming removed 2 bases at V and 0 bases at J, with 12 bases between. This chain joins TRBV7-3 and TRBJ2-3; a weak D match, TRBD2 (5 bases). This TCR was sampled from a man in his sixties or seventies in good health. Specimen: blood. In DNA form, the CDR3 reads TGTGCCAGCAGCTTAGGCGACTACCCAAGCACAGATACGCAGTATTTT. This translates into CASSLGDYPSTDTQYF.